This entry is about one TCR beta chain. The data are from a study of shared clonotypes between healthy human individuals. Looked up from germline, CDR1 is LNHDA and CDR2 is SQIVND (reference sequence). V gave up 1 base and J gave up 5 bases, with 8 bases separating them. The CDR3 runs to 13 residues. Every contributor of samples was a Caucasian grown-up residing in Nashville, Tennessee. Only in-frame clones appear in the TCRdb table, and some are missing; sequencing was by immunoSEQ multiplex PCR. The repertoire consists of 2 million to 3 million clones, with around nine tenths occurring once and the leading ten covering around 0.14%.

This chain joins TRBV19 and TRBJ2-5, with D maybe TRBD2 (6 bases). Material: naive CD4+ T cells sorted from blood. Noted subset: CD45RA+ positively selected. This TCR was sampled from a man aged 18 to 35 in good health. CDR3 residues: CASSIGEAETQYF. Here the CDR3 DNA reads TGTGCCAGTAGTATAGGGGAGGCGGAGACCCAGTACTTC.